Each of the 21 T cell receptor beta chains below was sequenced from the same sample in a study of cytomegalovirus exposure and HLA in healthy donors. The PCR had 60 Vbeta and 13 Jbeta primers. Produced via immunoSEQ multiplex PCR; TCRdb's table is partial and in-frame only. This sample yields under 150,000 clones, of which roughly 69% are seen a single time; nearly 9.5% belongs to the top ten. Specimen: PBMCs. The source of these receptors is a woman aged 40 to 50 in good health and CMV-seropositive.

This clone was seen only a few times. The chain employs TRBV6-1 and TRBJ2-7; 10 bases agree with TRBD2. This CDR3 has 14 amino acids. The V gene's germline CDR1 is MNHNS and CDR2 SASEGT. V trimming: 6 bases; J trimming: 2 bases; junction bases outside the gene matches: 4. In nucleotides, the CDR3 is TGTGCCAGCAGGGCTAGCGGGAGCACCTACGAGCAGTACTTC. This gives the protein CASRASGSTYEQYF.

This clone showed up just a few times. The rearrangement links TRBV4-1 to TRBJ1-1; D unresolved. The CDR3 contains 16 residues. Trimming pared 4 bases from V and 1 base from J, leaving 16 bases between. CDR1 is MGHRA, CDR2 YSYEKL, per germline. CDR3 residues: CASSLLDWASNTEAFF. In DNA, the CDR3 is TGCGCCAGCAGCCTTCTCGATTGGGCTTCGAACACTGAAGCTTTCTTT.

The CDR3 is CASSQVPPSGSSYEQYF. The CDR3 nucleotides read TGCGCCAGCAGCCAAGTCCCCCCTAGCGGGAGCTCCTACGAGCAGTACTTC. The rearrangement joins TRBV4-3 to TRBJ2-7, with 10 bases identical to TRBD2. Germline V gene lookup returns CDR1 LGHNA and CDR2 YSLEER. The CDR3 has 17 amino acids. The V and J ends lost 1 base and 0 bases, in that order; junction bases with no gene match: 6.

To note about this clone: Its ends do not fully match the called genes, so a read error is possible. CDR3 DNA sequence: TGTTCCAGCAGCCCAGATCGGACAGCCTACAATGAGCAGTTCTTC. It specifies CSSSPDRTAYNEQFF. The chain couples TRBV7-9 to TRBJ2-1, with TRBD1 as a possible D gene (6 bases). This CDR3 region has 15 residues. CDR1 is SEHNR and CDR2 is FQNEAQ in the germline V gene (reference sequence).

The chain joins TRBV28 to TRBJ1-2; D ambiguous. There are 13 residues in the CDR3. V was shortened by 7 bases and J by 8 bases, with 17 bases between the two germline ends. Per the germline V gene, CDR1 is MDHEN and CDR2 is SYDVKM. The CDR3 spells CASTPANLRGYTF. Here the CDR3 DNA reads TGTGCCAGCACACCCGCTAACCTACGGGGCTACACCTTC.

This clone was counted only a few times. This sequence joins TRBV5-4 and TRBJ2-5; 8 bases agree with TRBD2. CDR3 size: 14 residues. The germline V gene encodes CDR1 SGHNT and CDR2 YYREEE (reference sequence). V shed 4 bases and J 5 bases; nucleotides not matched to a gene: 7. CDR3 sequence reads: CASSLSGSGETQYF. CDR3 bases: TGTGCCAGCAGCCTCAGCGGGAGCGGGGAGACCCAGTACTTC.

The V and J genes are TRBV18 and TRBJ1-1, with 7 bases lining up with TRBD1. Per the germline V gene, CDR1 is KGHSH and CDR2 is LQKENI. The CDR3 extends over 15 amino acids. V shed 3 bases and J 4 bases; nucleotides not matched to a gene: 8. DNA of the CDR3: TGTGCCAGCTCACCTTCGACAGGGCTCTCCACTGAAGCTTTCTTT. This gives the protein CASSPSTGLSTEAFF.

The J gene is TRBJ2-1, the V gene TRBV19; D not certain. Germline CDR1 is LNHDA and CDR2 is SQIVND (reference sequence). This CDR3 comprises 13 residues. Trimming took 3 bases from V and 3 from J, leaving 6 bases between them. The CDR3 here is CASSIAGYNEQFF. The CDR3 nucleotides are TGTGCCAGTAGTATTGCAGGCTACAATGAGCAGTTCTTC.

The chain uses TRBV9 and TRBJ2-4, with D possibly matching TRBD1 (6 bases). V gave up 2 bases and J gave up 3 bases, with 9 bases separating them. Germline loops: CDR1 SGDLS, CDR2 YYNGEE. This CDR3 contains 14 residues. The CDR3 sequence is CASSVGANKNIQYF. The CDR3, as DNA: TGTGCCAGCAGCGTGGGGGCTAACAAAAACATTCAGTACTTC.

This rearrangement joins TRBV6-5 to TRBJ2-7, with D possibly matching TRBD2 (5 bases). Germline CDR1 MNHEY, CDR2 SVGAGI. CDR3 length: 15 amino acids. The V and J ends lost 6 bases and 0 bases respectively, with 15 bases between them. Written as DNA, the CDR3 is TGTGCCAGCAGCCACTACGGGAAAAGCTCCTACGAGCAGTACTTC. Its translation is CASSHYGKSSYEQYF.

This CDR3 is CASSPGQGATAYEQYF. The CDR3 region has the DNA TGTGCCAGCAGCCCGGGACAGGGGGCGACAGCCTACGAGCAGTACTTC. This rearrangement joins TRBV4-2 to TRBJ2-7, with TRBD1 matching over 12 bases. V dropped 4 bases and J dropped 2; count of bases not matched to a gene: 6. The germline CDR1 and CDR2 sequences are LGHNA and YNFKEQ. The CDR3 sequence is 16 residues long.

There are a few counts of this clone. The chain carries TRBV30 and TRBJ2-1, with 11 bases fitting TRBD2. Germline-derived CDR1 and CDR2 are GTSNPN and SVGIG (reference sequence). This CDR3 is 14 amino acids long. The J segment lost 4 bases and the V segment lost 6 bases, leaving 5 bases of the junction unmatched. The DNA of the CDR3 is TGTGCCTGTTTGACTAGCGGGGTATACAATGAGCAGTTCTTC. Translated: CACLTSGVYNEQFF.

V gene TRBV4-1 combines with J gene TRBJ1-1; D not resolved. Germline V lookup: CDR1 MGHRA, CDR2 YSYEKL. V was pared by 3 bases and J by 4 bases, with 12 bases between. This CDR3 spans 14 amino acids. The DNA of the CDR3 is TGCGCCAGCAGCCAGACTTTGGTGGGCACTGAAGCTTTCTTT. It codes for CASSQTLVGTEAFF.

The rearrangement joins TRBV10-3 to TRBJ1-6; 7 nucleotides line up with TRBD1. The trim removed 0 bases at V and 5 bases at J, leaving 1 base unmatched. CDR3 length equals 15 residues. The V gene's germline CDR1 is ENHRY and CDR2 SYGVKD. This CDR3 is CAISESTGNNSPLHF. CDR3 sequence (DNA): TGTGCCATCAGTGAGTCGACAGGGAATAATTCACCCCTCCACTTT.

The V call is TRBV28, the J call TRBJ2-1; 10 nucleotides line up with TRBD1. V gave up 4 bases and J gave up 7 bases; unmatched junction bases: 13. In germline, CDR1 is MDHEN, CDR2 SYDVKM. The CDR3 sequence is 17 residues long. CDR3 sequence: CASSSIVLDRGLNEQFF. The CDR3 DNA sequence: TGTGCCAGCAGTTCGATCGTTCTGGACAGGGGGTTAAATGAGCAGTTCTTC. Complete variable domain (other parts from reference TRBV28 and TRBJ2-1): DVKVTQSSRYLVKRTGEKVFLECVQDMDHENMFWYRQDPGLGLRLIYFSYDVKMKEKGDIPEGYSVSREKKERFSLILESASTNQTSMYLCASSSIVLDRGLNEQFFGPGTRLTVL.

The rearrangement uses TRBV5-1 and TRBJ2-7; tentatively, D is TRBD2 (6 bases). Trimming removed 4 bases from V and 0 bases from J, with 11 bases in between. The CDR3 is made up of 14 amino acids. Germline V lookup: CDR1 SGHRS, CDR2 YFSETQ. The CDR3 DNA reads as TGCGCCAGCAGCCGGGACTCCAGCTCCTACGAGCAGTACTTC. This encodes CASSRDSSSYEQYF.

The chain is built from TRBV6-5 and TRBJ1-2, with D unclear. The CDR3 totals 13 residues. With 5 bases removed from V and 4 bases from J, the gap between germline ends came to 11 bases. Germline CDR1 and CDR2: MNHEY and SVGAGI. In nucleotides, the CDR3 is TGTGCCAGCAGTAAGGAGGAATCCTATGGCTACACCTTC. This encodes CASSKEESYGYTF.

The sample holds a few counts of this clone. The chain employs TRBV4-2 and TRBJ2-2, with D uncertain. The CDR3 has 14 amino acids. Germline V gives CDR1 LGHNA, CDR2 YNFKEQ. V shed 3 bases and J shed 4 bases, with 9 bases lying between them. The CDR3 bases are TGTGCCAGCAGCCACCCCGACACCACCGGGGAGCTGTTTTTT. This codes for CASSHPDTTGELFF.

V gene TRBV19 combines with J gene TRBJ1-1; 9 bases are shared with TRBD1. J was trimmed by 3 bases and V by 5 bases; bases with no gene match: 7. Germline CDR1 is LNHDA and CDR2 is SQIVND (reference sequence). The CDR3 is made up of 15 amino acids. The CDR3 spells CASSPGQGRYTEAFF. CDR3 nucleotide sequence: TGTGCCAGTAGTCCCGGACAGGGGCGGTACACTGAAGCTTTCTTT.

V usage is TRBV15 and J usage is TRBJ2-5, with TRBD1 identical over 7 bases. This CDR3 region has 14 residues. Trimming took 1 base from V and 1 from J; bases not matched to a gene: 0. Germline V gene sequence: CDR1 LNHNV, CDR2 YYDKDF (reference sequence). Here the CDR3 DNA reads TGTGCCACCAGCAGAGGGACAGGCCAAGAGACCCAGTACTTC. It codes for CATSRGTGQETQYF.

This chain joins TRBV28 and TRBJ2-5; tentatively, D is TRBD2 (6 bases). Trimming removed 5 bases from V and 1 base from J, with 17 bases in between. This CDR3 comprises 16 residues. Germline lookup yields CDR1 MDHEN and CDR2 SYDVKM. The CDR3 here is CASSVAVGGLQETQYF. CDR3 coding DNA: TGTGCCAGCAGTGTGGCGGTTGGGGGACTCCAAGAGACCCAGTACTTC.